This is a list of T cell receptor beta chains from one sample in a study of long-term antiretroviral therapy in people with HIV. Produced via immunoSEQ multiplex PCR; TCRdb's table is partial and in-frame only. The sample lists 15,000 to 20,000 clones, roughly 77% occurring once. This sample comprised unsorted PBMCs, obtained 0.3 years after starting antiretroviral therapy. The receptor source for this set is a man between 18 and 29 years old with HIV. Both conserved end residues are part of each CDR3. The order of the fields is D gene, J gene, clone size, V gene, CDR3 protein, CDR3 DNA. A D gene is named only where the DNA matches it firmly. Only some rows state a clone size, as once, few, many or a class for expanded clones.

D gene: NA; J gene: TRBJ2-5; clone size: NA; V gene: TRBV7-9; CDR3 protein: CASTLFSETQYF; CDR3 DNA: TGTGCCAGCACTTTATTCTCGGAGACCCAGTACTTC
D gene: TRBD2; J gene: TRBJ2-5; clone size: NA; V gene: TRBV28; CDR3 protein: CASSLWTSGGQETQYF; CDR3 DNA: TGTGCCAGCAGTTTATGGACTAGCGGGGGACAAGAGACCCAGTACTTC
D gene: TRBD2; J gene: TRBJ2-2; clone size: NA; V gene: TRBV7-3; CDR3 protein: CASSLSSGQYGELFF; CDR3 DNA: TGTGCCAGCAGCTTATCTAGCGGGCAATACGGGGAGCTGTTTTTT
D gene: NA; J gene: TRBJ2-7; clone size: NA; V gene: TRBV11-2; CDR3 protein: CASSLVPSQTDYEQYF; CDR3 DNA: TGTGCCAGCAGCTTAGTACCCTCCCAGACAGACTACGAGCAGTACTTC
D gene: NA; J gene: TRBJ2-1; clone size: NA; V gene: TRBV10-2; CDR3 protein: CASSSFSGGGDEQFF; CDR3 DNA: TGCGCCAGCAGTTCGTTCTCAGGGGGAGGAGATGAGCAGTTCTTC
D gene: NA; J gene: TRBJ1-2; clone size: NA; V gene: TRBV7-3; CDR3 protein: CASSRDATYGYTF; CDR3 DNA: TGTGCCAGCAGTCGGGATGCGACGTATGGCTACACCTTC
D gene: NA; J gene: TRBJ1-5; clone size: NA; V gene: TRBV19; CDR3 protein: CASSGGQPQHF; CDR3 DNA: TGTGCCAGTAGTGGCGGGCAGCCCCAGCATTTT
D gene: NA; J gene: TRBJ1-2; clone size: few; V gene: TRBV28; CDR3 protein: CASSQTGNYGYTF; CDR3 DNA: TGTGCCAGCAGCCAGACAGGAAACTATGGCTACACCTTC
D gene: TRBD1; J gene: TRBJ2-7; clone size: NA; V gene: TRBV7-6; CDR3 protein: CASSDPGQGVWEQYF; CDR3 DNA: TGTGCCAGCAGCGATCCGGGACAGGGTGTGTGGGAGCAGTACTTC
D gene: TRBD2; J gene: TRBJ2-2; clone size: few; V gene: TRBV7-6; CDR3 protein: CASSLVLAGGRTGELFF; CDR3 DNA: TGTGCCAGCAGCTTAGTCCTAGCGGGGGGTAGAACCGGGGAGCTGTTTTTT
D gene: NA; J gene: TRBJ1-1; clone size: NA; V gene: TRBV27; CDR3 protein: CASSLGGWGNTEAFF; CDR3 DNA: TGTGCCAGCAGTTTAGGGGGGTGGGGGAACACTGAAGCTTTCTTT
D gene: TRBD1; J gene: TRBJ1-4; clone size: few; V gene: TRBV4-2; CDR3 protein: CASSQDRGTGDEKLFF; CDR3 DNA: TGTGCCAGCAGCCAAGATCGCGGGACAGGGGATGAAAAACTGTTTTTT
D gene: NA; J gene: TRBJ2-5; clone size: NA; V gene: TRBV11-2; CDR3 protein: CASSLLRTTTEETQYF; CDR3 DNA: TGTGCCAGCAGCTTATTAAGGACAACAACGGAAGAGACCCAGTACTTC
D gene: TRBD2; J gene: TRBJ2-7; clone size: NA; V gene: TRBV2; CDR3 protein: CASSERGAGYEQYF; CDR3 DNA: TGTGCCAGCAGTGAGCGGGGGGCGGGCTACGAGCAGTACTTC
D gene: TRBD2; J gene: TRBJ2-5; clone size: NA; V gene: TRBV28; CDR3 protein: CASRGPKRGEETQYF; CDR3 DNA: TGTGCCAGCAGGGGACCAAAGCGGGGGGAAGAGACCCAGTACTTC
D gene: TRBD2; J gene: TRBJ2-1; clone size: once; V gene: TRBV6-4; CDR3 protein: CASSGTSGGYNEQFF; CDR3 DNA: TGTGCCAGCAGTGGGACTAGCGGGGGGTACAATGAGCAGTTCTTC
D gene: TRBD1; J gene: TRBJ2-1; clone size: NA; V gene: TRBV5-5; CDR3 protein: CASSLEGQGNNEQFF; CDR3 DNA: TGTGCCAGCAGCTTGGAGGGACAGGGGAACAATGAGCAGTTCTTC
D gene: TRBD1; J gene: TRBJ2-7; clone size: few; V gene: TRBV6-1; CDR3 protein: CASSKGTGSSYEQYF; CDR3 DNA: TGTGCCAGCAGTAAAGGGACAGGGAGCTCCTACGAGCAGTACTTC
D gene: TRBD1; J gene: TRBJ2-1; clone size: once; V gene: TRBV9; CDR3 protein: CASSPRGQGAYNEQFF; CDR3 DNA: TGTGCCAGCAGCCCGAGGGGACAGGGGGCATACAATGAGCAGTTCTTC
D gene: NA; J gene: TRBJ2-2; clone size: NA; V gene: TRBV11-2; CDR3 protein: CASSLVMSTGELFF; CDR3 DNA: TGTGCCAGCAGCTTAGTAATGTCCACCGGGGAGCTGTTTTTT
D gene: TRBD1; J gene: TRBJ2-1; clone size: NA; V gene: TRBV7-9; CDR3 protein: CASSITQGERYNEQFF; CDR3 DNA: TGTGCCAGCAGCATAACTCAGGGGGAAAGGTACAATGAGCAGTTCTTC
D gene: NA; J gene: TRBJ2-6; clone size: NA; V gene: TRBV18; CDR3 protein: CASGAGDTGSGANVLTF; CDR3 DNA: TGTGCCAGCGGGGCCGGCGATACAGGGTCTGGGGCCAACGTCCTGACTTTC